The 24 T cell receptor beta chains presented below share a single source sample, sequenced in a study of T cells expressing NK-cell markers (dated by TCRdb to the early 2020s). Library creation used 5' RACE. The sample was run on an Illumina HiSeq 2000. Following reprocessing of the reads by TCRdb, the data hold one row per CDR3 protein sequence and no DNA is available. The table for this sample lists 120,000 to 150,000 distinct CDR3 sequences. The ten top clones hold around 10% of the sample. Sequenced material: blood T cells: a sorted CD56 or NKG2C T cell subset, CD4+ or CD8+ T cells, or bulk PBMC T cells (not recorded which). The receptor set was obtained from a man between 18 and 29 years old in good health. Donor details come from another sample of the same person, matched by shared clones.

The V and J genes are TRBV29-1 and TRBJ2-7; the D call of TRBD2 rests on TCRdb alone, since no DNA is present to check it. Germline V gene sequence: CDR1 SQVTM, CDR2 ANQGSEA. The CDR3 totals 14 residues. CDR3 region: CSVGPLGTNYEQYF.

The chain links TRBV12-3 or TRBV12-4 to TRBJ2-4; the TRBD2 assignment by TCRdb is unverifiable without DNA. The CDR3 spans 13 residues. This CDR3 is CASSFGRRNIQYF.

J is TRBJ2-1 and V is TRBV6-2 or TRBV6-3; TCRdb gives TRBD2 as the D gene, but with no DNA this cannot be confirmed. The germline CDR1 and CDR2 sequences are MNHEY and SVGEGT. The CDR3 length is 18 residues. The CDR3 protein is CASSYSRTSGASYNEQFF.

The chain is built from TRBV13 and TRBJ2-1; TCRdb indicates TRBD1, and absent DNA this call remains unverified. This CDR3 is built from 13 residues. Germline V CDR1 and CDR2: PRHDT, FYEKMQ (reference sequence). The CDR3 protein is CASSPDRVGEQFF.

The V call is TRBV20-1, the J call TRBJ2-1; as DNA is missing, the TRBD1 call by TCRdb cannot be tested. This CDR3 is built from 13 residues. Germline lookup yields CDR1 DFQATT and CDR2 SNEGSKA (reference sequence). The CDR3 loop reads CSARQQVSNEQFF.

The chain carries TRBV4-1 and TRBJ2-1; absent DNA, TCRdb's TRBD2 call cannot be checked. CDR3 size: 17 residues. In germline, CDR1 is MGHRA, CDR2 YSYEKL. The CDR3 reads CASSQVVGSRTYNEQFF.

This chain joins TRBV6-1 and TRBJ2-3; the D call from TCRdb, TRBD2, cannot be confirmed without DNA. In germline, CDR1 is MNHNS, CDR2 SASEGT. CDR3 size: 16 residues. CDR3 amino acids: CASRGNGDYVTDTQYF.

CDR3 sequence reads: CASSEGAGGYTF. The chain couples TRBV12-3 or TRBV12-4 to TRBJ1-2; TCRdb returns TRBD1, unconfirmable since there is no DNA. The CDR3 totals 12 residues.

This chain connects TRBV20-1 to TRBJ2-1; the TCRdb D gene call, TRBD2, has no DNA to confirm it. The V gene's germline CDR1 is DFQATT and CDR2 SNEGSKA (reference sequence). CDR3 length: 15 amino acids. The CDR3: CSASTGTSGYNEQFF.

J is TRBJ1-1 and V is TRBV11-3; TCRdb designates TRBD1, a call that cannot be tested without DNA. Germline V gene sequence: CDR1 SGHNT, CDR2 YENEEA. The CDR3 length is 15 residues. CDR3: CASSFPQGMNTEAFF.

The chain uses TRBV4-1 and TRBJ2-1; the TCRdb D gene call, TRBD1, has no DNA to confirm it. Germline lookup yields CDR1 MGHRA and CDR2 YSYEKL. The CDR3 runs to 17 residues. CDR3: CASSIPTGEYSYNEQFF.

The chain carries TRBV12-3 or TRBV12-4 and TRBJ2-1; TCRdb calls TRBD2, which cannot be checked without DNA. The CDR3 totals 15 residues. CDR3 residues: CASSSPGGAYNEQFF.

The genes are TRBV19 and TRBJ2-1; TCRdb's assignment of TRBD1 cannot be checked, as there is no DNA. This CDR3 contains 18 residues. CDR1 and CDR2 (germline): LNHDA, SQIVND (reference sequence). CDR3 sequence reads: CASSIGTGGLSENNEQFF.

J is TRBJ2-5 and V is TRBV7-9; with no DNA, the TCRdb D assignment of TRBD1 cannot be verified. From germline, CDR1 is SEHNR and CDR2 FQNEAQ (reference sequence). The CDR3 has 13 amino acids. The CDR3 is CAIGDSLKETQYF.

This chain joins TRBV15 and TRBJ2-6; the D call of TRBD2 rests on TCRdb alone, since no DNA is present to check it. Germline loops: CDR1 LNHNV, CDR2 YYDKDF (reference sequence). This CDR3 has 15 amino acids. The CDR3 protein is CATGSLASGANVLTF.

This chain links TRBV27 with TRBJ2-1; TCRdb gives TRBD1 as the D gene, but with no DNA this cannot be confirmed. The germline gives CDR1 MNHEY, CDR2 SMNVEV (reference sequence). The CDR3 runs to 13 residues. CDR3 sequence: CASGQGAYNEQFF.

The V and J genes are TRBV19 and TRBJ2-1; TCRdb outputs TRBD2, but without DNA this stays unchecked. The CDR3 runs to 12 residues. CDR1 is LNHDA and CDR2 is SQIVND in the germline V gene (reference sequence). The CDR3 sequence: CASAGGPHEQFF.

The CDR3 loop is CASSLVRGEKLFF. The chain employs TRBV5-1 and TRBJ1-4; there is no DNA to check the TCRdb D call of TRBD1. CDR3 size: 13 residues. Germline CDR1 reads SGHRS; CDR2 reads YFSETQ.

The gene calls are TRBV5-1 and TRBJ2-1; as DNA is missing, the TRBD1 call by TCRdb cannot be tested. The CDR3 loop spans 16 amino acids. CDR1 and CDR2 (germline): SGHRS, YFSETQ. This chain's CDR3 is CASSSGTGGIFDEQFF.

V is TRBV12-3 or TRBV12-4 and J is TRBJ2-5; the TCRdb call, TRBD1, lacks DNA for checking. The length of the CDR3 is 12 residues. The CDR3 spells CASSRPGETQYF.

The V and J genes are TRBV19 and TRBJ2-7; TCRdb's D call, TRBD1, is unchecked because there is no DNA. This CDR3 is 18 amino acids long. Germline V lookup: CDR1 LNHDA, CDR2 SQIVND (reference sequence). Here the CDR3 reads CASSARPGQVGTHYEQYF. The full variable domain, rest sourced from reference TRBV19 and TRBJ2-7, is DGGITQSPKYLFRKEGQNVTLSCEQNLNHDAMYWYRQDPGQGLRLIYYSQIVNDFQKGDIAEGYSVSREKKESFPLTVTSAQKNPTAFYLCASSARPGQVGTHYEQYFGPGTRLTVT.

This chain connects TRBV29-1 to TRBJ2-2. There are 14 residues in the CDR3. Germline V CDR1 and CDR2: SQVTM, ANQGSEA. This chain's CDR3 is CSVGPELNTGELFF.

The CDR3 loop reads CASSSLGLGDPGYTF. This chain uses TRBV27 with TRBJ1-2; no DNA is available, so the TRBD1 call from TCRdb remains unchecked. The germline V gene has CDR1 MNHEY and CDR2 SMNVEV (reference sequence). The CDR3 spans 15 residues.

The CDR3 sequence: CASSLGRSYEQYF. This rearrangement joins TRBV7-6 to TRBJ2-7. Germline CDR1 is SGHVS and CDR2 is FNYEAQ. The CDR3 spans 13 residues.